What follows is one T cell receptor (beta chain) and its context. The library targeted TCRbeta and was prepared with unique molecular identifiers. TCRdb reanalysed the PCR reads using MiXCR and keeps one entry per CDR3 protein. The sample yields around 250,000 distinct CDR3 sequences, about a tenth seen once. Germline loops: CDR1 SGDLS, CDR2 YYNGEE. The CDR3 is 15 residues long. Unmatched junction bases numbered 3, after V lost 4 bases and J lost 0 bases. This specimen belongs to a study of T-cell reconstitution after alpha-beta-depleted transplantation in children. Sequencing used PBMCs from the stem cell graft donor, obtained from the stem cell graft. The receptor's source is a human donor who donated a stem cell graft to a child with SCID. This chain joins TRBV9 and TRBJ1-5, with TRBD1 matching 8 bases. The CDR3 loop is CASSRTGSSNQPQHF. In nucleotides, the CDR3 is TGTGCCAGCAGCCGGACAGGGTCTAGCAATCAGCCCCAGCATTTT.